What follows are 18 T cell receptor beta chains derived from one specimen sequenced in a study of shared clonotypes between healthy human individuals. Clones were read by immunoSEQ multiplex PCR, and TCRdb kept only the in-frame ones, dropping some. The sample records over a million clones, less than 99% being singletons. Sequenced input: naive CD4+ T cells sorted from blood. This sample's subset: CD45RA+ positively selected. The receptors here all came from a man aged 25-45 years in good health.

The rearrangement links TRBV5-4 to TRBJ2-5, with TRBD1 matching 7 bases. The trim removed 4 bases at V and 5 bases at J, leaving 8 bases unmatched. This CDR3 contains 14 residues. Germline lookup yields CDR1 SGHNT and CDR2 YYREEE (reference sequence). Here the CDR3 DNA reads TGTGCCAGCAGCGATCGACAGGGACGTGAGACCCAGTACTTC. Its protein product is CASSDRQGRETQYF.

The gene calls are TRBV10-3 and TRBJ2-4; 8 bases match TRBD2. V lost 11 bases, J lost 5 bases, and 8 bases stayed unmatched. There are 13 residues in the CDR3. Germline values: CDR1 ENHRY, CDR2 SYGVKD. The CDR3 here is CASRGGPENIQYF. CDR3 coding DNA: TGTGCCTCTCGGGGGGGGCCCGAAAACATTCAGTACTTC.

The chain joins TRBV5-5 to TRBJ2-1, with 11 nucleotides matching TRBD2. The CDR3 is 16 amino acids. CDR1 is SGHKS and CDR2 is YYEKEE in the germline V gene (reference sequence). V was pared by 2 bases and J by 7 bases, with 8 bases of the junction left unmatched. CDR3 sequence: CASSFSGTSGQNEQFF. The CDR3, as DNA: TGTGCCAGCAGCTTTTCCGGGACTAGCGGTCAGAATGAGCAGTTCTTC.

The DNA of the CDR3 is TGTGCCAGCAGGTTGGGTTTGCGGGAGGGCCTATCCAACGAGCAGTACTTC. This sequence encodes CASRLGLREGLSNEQYF. The genes are TRBV7-2 and TRBJ2-7; 9 bases fit TRBD2. The ends lost 6 bases at V and 5 bases at J; junction bases unmatched: 17. CDR1 and CDR2 (germline): SGHTA, FQGNSA. The CDR3 runs to 17 residues.

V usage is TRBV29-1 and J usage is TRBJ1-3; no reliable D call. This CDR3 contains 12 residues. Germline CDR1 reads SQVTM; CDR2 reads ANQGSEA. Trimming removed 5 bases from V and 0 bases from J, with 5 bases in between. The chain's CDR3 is CSVSFSGNTIYF. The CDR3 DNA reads TGCAGCGTTTCATTCTCTGGAAACACCATATATTTT. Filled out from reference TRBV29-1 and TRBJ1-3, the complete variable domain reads SAVISQKPSRDICQRGTSLTIQCQVDSQVTMMFWYRQQPGQSLTLIATANQGSEATYESGFVIDKFPISRPNLTFSTLTVSNMSPEDSSIYLCSVSFSGNTIYFGEGSWLTVV.

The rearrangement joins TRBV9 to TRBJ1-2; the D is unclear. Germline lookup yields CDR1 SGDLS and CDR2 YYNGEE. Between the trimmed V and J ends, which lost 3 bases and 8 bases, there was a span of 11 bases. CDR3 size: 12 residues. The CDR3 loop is CASSAAFSGYTF. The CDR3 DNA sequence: TGTGCCAGCAGCGCCGCTTTTTCCGGCTACACCTTC.

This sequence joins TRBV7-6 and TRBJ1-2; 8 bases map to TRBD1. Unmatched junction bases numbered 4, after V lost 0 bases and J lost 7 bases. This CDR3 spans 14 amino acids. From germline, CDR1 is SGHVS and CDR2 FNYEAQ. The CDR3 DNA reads TGTGCCAGCAGCTTAGCCAGACAGGGGTTTGGCTACACCTTC. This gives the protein CASSLARQGFGYTF.

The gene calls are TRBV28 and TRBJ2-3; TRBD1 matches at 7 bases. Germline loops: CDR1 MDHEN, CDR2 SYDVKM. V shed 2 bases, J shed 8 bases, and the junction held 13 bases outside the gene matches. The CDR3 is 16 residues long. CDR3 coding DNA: TGTGCCAGCAGTTTACTCATAGGGGGCACAGGGGCTACGCAGTATTTT. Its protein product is CASSLLIGGTGATQYF.

The CDR3 DNA reads TGTGCCAGCTCACCACTGGGGACAAAGCAGGCAGATACGCAGTATTTT. Translating it yields CASSPLGTKQADTQYF. The V call is TRBV18, the J call TRBJ2-3, with D perhaps TRBD1 (6 bases). Germline loops: CDR1 KGHSH, CDR2 LQKENI. This CDR3 comprises 16 residues. Trimming shortened V by 1 base and J by 4 bases, and 15 bases separated the two germline ends. The complete variable domain, with remaining parts taken from reference TRBV18 and TRBJ2-3, reads NAGVMQNPRHLVRRRGQEARLRCSPMKGHSHVYWYRQLPEEGLKFMVYLQKENIIDESGMPKERFSAEFPKEGPSILRIQQVVRGDSAAYFCASSPLGTKQADTQYFGPGTRLTVL.

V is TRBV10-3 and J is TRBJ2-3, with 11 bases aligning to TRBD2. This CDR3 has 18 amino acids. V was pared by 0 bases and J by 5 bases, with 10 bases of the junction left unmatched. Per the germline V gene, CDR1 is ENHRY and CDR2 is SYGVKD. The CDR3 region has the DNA TGTGCCATCAGTGAGTCTACAACTAGCGGGAGCATAAGAGATACGCAGTATTTT. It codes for CAISESTTSGSIRDTQYF.

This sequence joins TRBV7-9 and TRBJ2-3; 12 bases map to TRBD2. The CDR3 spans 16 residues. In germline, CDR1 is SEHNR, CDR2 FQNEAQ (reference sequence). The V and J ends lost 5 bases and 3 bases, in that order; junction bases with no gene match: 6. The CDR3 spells CASSILAGGPTDTQYF. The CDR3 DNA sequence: TGTGCCAGCAGCATCCTAGCGGGAGGGCCGACAGATACGCAGTATTTT.

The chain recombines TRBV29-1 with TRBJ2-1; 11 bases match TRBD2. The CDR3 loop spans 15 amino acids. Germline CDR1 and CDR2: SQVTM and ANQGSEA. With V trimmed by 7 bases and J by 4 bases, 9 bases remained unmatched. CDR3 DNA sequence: TGCAGCGAACCGGGACTAGCGGAACCGTACAATGAGCAGTTCTTC. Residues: CSEPGLAEPYNEQFF.

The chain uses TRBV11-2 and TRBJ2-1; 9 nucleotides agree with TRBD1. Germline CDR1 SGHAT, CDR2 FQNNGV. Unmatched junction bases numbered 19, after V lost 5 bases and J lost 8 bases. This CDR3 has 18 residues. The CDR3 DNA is TGTGCCAGCAGCGTTTCCGCGACCGGGACAGGGTTTGACGATGAGCAGTTCTTC. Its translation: CASSVSATGTGFDDEQFF.

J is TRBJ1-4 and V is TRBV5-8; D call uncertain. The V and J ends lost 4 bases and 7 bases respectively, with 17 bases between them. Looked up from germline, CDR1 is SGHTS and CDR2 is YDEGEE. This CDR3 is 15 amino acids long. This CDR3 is CASSPPSRRGEKLFF. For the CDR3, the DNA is TGTGCCAGCAGCCCACCGTCCCGGAGAGGTGAAAAACTGTTTTTT.

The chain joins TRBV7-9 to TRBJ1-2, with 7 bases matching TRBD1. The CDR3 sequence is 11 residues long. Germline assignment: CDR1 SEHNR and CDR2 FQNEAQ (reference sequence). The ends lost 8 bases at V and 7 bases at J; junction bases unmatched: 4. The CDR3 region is CASGDRAGYTF. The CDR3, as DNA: TGTGCCAGCGGCGACAGGGCTGGCTACACCTTC.

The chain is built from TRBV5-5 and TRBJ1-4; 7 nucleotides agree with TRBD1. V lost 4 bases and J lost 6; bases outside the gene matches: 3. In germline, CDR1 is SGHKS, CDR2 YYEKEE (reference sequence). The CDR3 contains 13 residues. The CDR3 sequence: CASSRGTDEKLFF. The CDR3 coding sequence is TGTGCCAGCAGCCGTGGGACAGATGAAAAACTGTTTTTT.

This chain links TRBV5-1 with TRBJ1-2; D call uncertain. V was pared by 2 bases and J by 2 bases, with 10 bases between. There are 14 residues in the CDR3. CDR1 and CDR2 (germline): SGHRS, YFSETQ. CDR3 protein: CASSFFSDNYGYTF. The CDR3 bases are TGCGCCAGCAGCTTTTTTAGTGACAACTATGGCTACACCTTC.

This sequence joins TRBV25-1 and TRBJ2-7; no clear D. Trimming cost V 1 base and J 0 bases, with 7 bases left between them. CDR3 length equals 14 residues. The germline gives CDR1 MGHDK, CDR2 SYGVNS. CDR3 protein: CASSELGNSYEQYF. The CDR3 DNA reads TGTGCCAGCAGTGAATTAGGGAACTCCTACGAGCAGTACTTC.